This record covers a single T cell receptor (beta chain). Repertoires were generated with immunoSEQ multiplex PCR, while TCRdb's copy carries only in-frame clones and drops some. The sample includes about 1 million clones, about 75% of them seen just once. Deletions cut 10 bases from V and 0 bases from J, with 13 bases between. The length of the CDR3 is 14 residues. From germline, CDR1 is LNHDA and CDR2 SQIVND (reference sequence). The entry originates in a study of shared clonotypes between healthy human individuals. V usage is TRBV19 and J usage is TRBJ1-3; a weak D match, TRBD1 (5 bases). The sample taken for sequencing was memory CD4+ T cells sorted from blood. The subset: CD45RA-negative fraction. This sequence originates from a man aged 18-30 years in good health. CDR3 residues: CATTDDSSGNTIYF. The CDR3 region has the DNA TGTGCCACCACGGATGACAGCTCTGGAAACACCATATATTTT. Supplemented by reference TRBV19 and TRBJ1-3, the full variable domain reads DGGITQSPKYLFRKEGQNVTLSCEQNLNHDAMYWYRQDPGQGLRLIYYSQIVNDFQKGDIAEGYSVSREKKESFPLTVTSAQKNPTAFYLCATTDDSSGNTIYFGEGSWLTVV.